This is a list of T cell receptor beta chains from one sample in a study of Ad26.COV2.S vaccination and SARS-CoV-2 variants. Clones were read by immunoSEQ multiplex PCR, and TCRdb kept only the in-frame ones, dropping some. The sample has roughly 460,000 clones, around 89% seen once. The specimen comprised peripheral blood, sampled in a trial of Ad26.COV2.S vaccine versus placebo. The source of these receptors is a person aged 18 to 59 who received the Ad26.COV2.S COVID-19 vaccine or a placebo. The CDR3 runs from the conserved cysteine through the conserved F or W. Fields, in order: CDR3 protein, J gene, V gene, CDR3 length.

CASLGQLSNQPQHF,TRBJ1-5,TRBV6-5,14
CASSASGGSLAKNIQYF,TRBJ2-4,TRBV9,17
CASSLGREGYGYTF,TRBJ1-2,TRBV7-9,14
CASSQVASGTSGSREQFF,TRBJ2-1,TRBV4-1,18
CASSPPGARGNTEAFF,TRBJ1-1,TRBV18,16
CASSHTTHPYGYTF,TRBJ1-2,TRBV3-1/TRBV3-2,14
CATSHLNQPQHF,TRBJ1-5,TRBV24-1,12
CASSLSAGVNTEAFF,TRBJ1-1,TRBV5-1,15
CASSDTGNYEQYF,TRBJ2-7,TRBV6-1,13
CASSLGDRGGETQYF,TRBJ2-5,TRBV11-3,15
CASSQGGKISPLHF,TRBJ1-6,TRBV14,14
CAWSVQGAGNTIYF,TRBJ1-3,TRBV30,14
CATSDSSRGQPQHF,TRBJ1-5,TRBV24-1,14
CASSPLRDLNEKLFF,TRBJ1-4,TRBV28,15
CASSPGTIYEQYF,TRBJ2-7,TRBV2,13
CASSLTRTADNSPLHF,TRBJ1-6,TRBV27,16
CAWTPDSSGANVLTF,TRBJ2-6,TRBV30,15
CSVSSASYEQYF,TRBJ2-7,TRBV29-1,12
CASTKTRSEQYF,TRBJ2-7,TRBV6-6,12
CASSLDSGPDTQYF,TRBJ2-3,TRBV11-3,14
CASSSPVLGGGSTDTQYF,TRBJ2-3,TRBV7-9,18
CASSLGQISYEQYF,TRBJ2-7,TRBV27,14
CSVGDINQPQHF,TRBJ1-5,TRBV29-1,12
CASRTRPNGFAEAFF,TRBJ1-1,TRBV19,15
CASSMVRRGLKTSNEQFF,TRBJ2-1,TRBV19,18
CASSQGSAGGQETQYF,TRBJ2-5,TRBV3-1/TRBV3-2,16
CASSLNSAGHTEAFF,TRBJ1-1,TRBV9,15
CASSLQRQGETQYF,TRBJ2-5,TRBV18,14
CASLGQGYYGYTF,TRBJ1-2,TRBV6-5,13
CASSGPRQVRSSYEQYF,TRBJ2-7,TRBV9,17
CASSLETGGYGEQFF,TRBJ2-1,TRBV5-1,15
CASSLDRGLGFAEAFF,TRBJ1-1,TRBV28,16
CASSEAVSTQYF,TRBJ2-3,TRBV18,12
CASSATLEETQYF,TRBJ2-5,TRBV10-2,13
CASSLGQGTLGELFF,TRBJ2-2,TRBV5-5,15
CASTFLDTGELFF,TRBJ2-2,TRBV19,13
CASSSGRSNTGELFF,TRBJ2-2,TRBV5-1,15
CASRLRDTDTQYF,TRBJ2-3,TRBV28,13
CATSSGAGGYGANVLTF,TRBJ2-6,TRBV15,17
CASSQWRAEKLFF,TRBJ1-4,TRBV4-1,13
CAIGGRPEQYF,TRBJ2-7,TRBV10-3,11
CASSQDTKANTEAFF,TRBJ1-1,TRBV4-3,15
CASSVGWGGGYTF,TRBJ1-2,TRBV3-1/TRBV3-2,13
CASSLVFAAGTGELFF,TRBJ2-2,TRBV5-1,16
CASSFGQGLATNEKLFF,TRBJ1-4,TRBV7-9,17
CASSFPSGNYEQYF,TRBJ2-7,TRBV6-5,14
CAWSPLAGQGTYEQYF,TRBJ2-7,TRBV30,16
CASSSQRGSPLHF,TRBJ1-6,TRBV6-5,13
CAWSGRGATYNEQFF,TRBJ2-1,TRBV30,15
CASSPRADTEAFF,TRBJ1-1,TRBV7-3,13
CASSSTPGGSNEKLFF,TRBJ1-4,TRBV7-6,16
CASSLAGTGALYTF,TRBJ1-2,TRBV7-8,14
CASSPTGGFTDTQYF,TRBJ2-3,TRBV6-5,15